What follows are 14 T cell receptor beta chains derived from one specimen sequenced in a study of blood T cell repertoires in COVID-19. Only in-frame clones appear in the TCRdb table, and some are missing; sequencing was by immunoSEQ multiplex PCR. There are more than 200,000 clones in the sample; roughly 84% occur only once, and less than 8% lies in the top ten. The sequenced sample was PBMCs or T cells enriched from blood (not recorded which). The source of these receptors is a young man in a cohort exposed to, infected with or recovered from COVID-19 (not recorded which).

This clone has only one observation. This sequence joins TRBV13 and TRBJ1-1; weak D call: TRBD1 (6 bases). The V and J ends lost 0 bases and 5 bases respectively, with 10 bases between them. This CDR3 contains 14 residues. The germline CDR1 and CDR2 sequences are PRHDT and FYEKMQ (reference sequence). The chain's CDR3 is CASSLGYRATEAFF. CDR3 in DNA: TGTGCCAGCAGCTTAGGCTACAGGGCAACTGAAGCTTTCTTT.

This sequence joins TRBV4-1 and TRBJ2-3; TRBD1 agrees at 9 bases. V lost 3 bases to trimming and J lost 1 base; unmatched junction nucleotides: 14. The CDR3 loop spans 19 amino acids. Germline CDR1 MGHRA, CDR2 YSYEKL. The CDR3 bases are TGCGCCAGCAGCCACTACCCGGGACAGGGCGGGTCGGGCACAGATACGCAGTATTTT. Translation gives CASSHYPGQGGSGTDTQYF.

The chain couples TRBV28 to TRBJ2-6, with D perhaps matching TRBD1 (6 bases). The germline V gene encodes CDR1 MDHEN and CDR2 SYDVKM. This CDR3 is 16 amino acids long. V was shortened by 5 bases and J by 13 bases, with 24 bases between the two germline ends. The CDR3 reads CASSNSGASFNGVLTF. In nucleotides, the CDR3 is TGTGCCAGCAGTAACTCAGGGGCCTCCTTCAACGGGGTCCTGACTTTC.

This clone was picked up one time. This chain connects TRBV19 to TRBJ2-1; tentative D call: TRBD2 (6 bases). Trimming removed 5 bases at V and 6 bases at J, with 11 bases between. The length of the CDR3 is 13 residues. CDR1 and CDR2 from the germline V gene are LNHDA and SQIVND (reference sequence). DNA for the CDR3: TGTGCCAGTAGTGTGGGACTTCGCAATGAGCAGTTCTTC. This encodes CASSVGLRNEQFF.

V gene TRBV2 combines with J gene TRBJ2-3; TRBD1 aligns across 9 bases. The trim removed 4 bases at V and 4 bases at J, leaving 0 bases unmatched. The CDR3 runs 13 residues. CDR1 and CDR2 (germline): SNHLY, FYNNEI. The CDR3 coding sequence is TGTGCCAGCAGTGGGACAGGGGCAGATACGCAGTATTTT. Translating gives CASSGTGADTQYF.

The chain links TRBV28 to TRBJ1-2; TRBD1 agrees at 8 bases. Germline V gives CDR1 MDHEN, CDR2 SYDVKM. Trimming took 5 bases from V and 4 from J; bases not matched to a gene: 3. The CDR3 has 13 residues. Written as DNA, the CDR3 is TGTGCCAGCAGTCCGGGGACAGGCTATGGCTACACCTTC. The encoded protein is CASSPGTGYGYTF.

This chain connects TRBV28 to TRBJ2-3; maybe TRBD1 (6 bases). Trimming cost V 7 bases and J 1 base, with 6 bases left between them. The CDR3 is 12 residues long. Germline CDR1 is MDHEN and CDR2 is SYDVKM. The CDR3 region has the DNA TGTGCCAGCACAGGGGGCACAGATACGCAGTATTTT. Encoded protein: CASTGGTDTQYF. Full variable domain (rest looked up from reference TRBV28 and TRBJ2-3): DVKVTQSSRYLVKRTGEKVFLECVQDMDHENMFWYRQDPGLGLRLIYFSYDVKMKEKGDIPEGYSVSREKKERFSLILESASTNQTSMYLCASTGGTDTQYFGPGTRLTVL.

This clone has just one count. The chain links TRBV28 to TRBJ1-5; a weak D match, TRBD1 (6 bases). The CDR3 covers 14 residues. From germline, CDR1 is MDHEN and CDR2 SYDVKM. V was shortened by 5 bases and J by 3 bases, with 11 bases between the two germline ends. The CDR3, as DNA: TGTGCCAGCAGTACAGGGTCGGTCAATCAGCCCCAGCATTTT. It encodes CASSTGSVNQPQHF.

The chain is built from TRBV24-1 and TRBJ2-2, with 9 bases fitting TRBD1. J was trimmed by 5 bases and V by 9 bases; bases with no gene match: 6. The germline CDR1 and CDR2 sequences are KGHDR and SFDVKD. The CDR3 covers 14 residues. CDR3 coding DNA: TGTGCCACCCGGGACAGGGCGGAGACCGGGGAGCTGTTTTTT. Amino acid sequence: CATRDRAETGELFF.

The chain links TRBV7-2 to TRBJ1-1, with 8 bases that match TRBD1. Looked up from germline, CDR1 is SGHTA and CDR2 is FQGNSA. There are 15 residues in the CDR3. V trimming: 3 bases; J trimming: 5 bases; junction bases outside the gene matches: 8. The chain's CDR3 is CASSFSSRGLTEAFF. Here the CDR3 DNA reads TGTGCCAGCAGCTTTAGCAGCAGGGGGCTAACTGAAGCTTTCTTT.

This chain uses TRBV28 with TRBJ2-7; no definite D call. The germline gives CDR1 MDHEN, CDR2 SYDVKM. V was trimmed by 7 bases and J by 0 bases, leaving 13 bases between them. The CDR3 runs 14 residues. Written as DNA, the CDR3 is TGTGCCAGCATCGCGGCGGCCCCCTCCTACGAGCAGTACTTC. Its protein product is CASIAAAPSYEQYF.

The table lists this clone with a few counts. The V call is TRBV7-2, the J call TRBJ1-1; maybe TRBD1 (5 bases). CDR3 size: 14 residues. CDR1 SGHTA and CDR2 FQGNSA come from the germline V gene. V was clipped by 4 bases and J by 0 bases, with 9 bases between them. CDR3 protein: CASSSWGVNTEAFF. The DNA of the CDR3 is TGTGCCAGCAGCTCCTGGGGCGTGAACACTGAAGCTTTCTTT.

The V gene is TRBV7-8, the J gene TRBJ2-7, with 8 bases that match TRBD1. CDR1 and CDR2 from the germline V gene are SGHVS and FQNEAQ. V dropped 1 base and J dropped 7; count of bases not matched to a gene: 12. The CDR3 spans 16 residues. DNA of the CDR3: TGTGCCAGCAGCTTAGGTTTGAGGCAGGGGGCTCGTGAGCAGTACTTC. The encoded protein is CASSLGLRQGAREQYF.

On this clone itself: It is likely a read error, because the conserved phenylalanine at the end of the CDR3 is missing. No DNA is shown, since the ends of the CDR3 on it are uncertain; the CDR3 is the one TCRdb lists. The chain couples TRBV5-3 to TRBJ2-7; the D call of TRBD1 is as the table states it, not checked on the DNA. TRBV5-3 is noted as an ORF with a role that remains uncertain. The CDR3 length is 13 residues, termini included. CDR3 sequence reads: CARSGIRQGGRYL.